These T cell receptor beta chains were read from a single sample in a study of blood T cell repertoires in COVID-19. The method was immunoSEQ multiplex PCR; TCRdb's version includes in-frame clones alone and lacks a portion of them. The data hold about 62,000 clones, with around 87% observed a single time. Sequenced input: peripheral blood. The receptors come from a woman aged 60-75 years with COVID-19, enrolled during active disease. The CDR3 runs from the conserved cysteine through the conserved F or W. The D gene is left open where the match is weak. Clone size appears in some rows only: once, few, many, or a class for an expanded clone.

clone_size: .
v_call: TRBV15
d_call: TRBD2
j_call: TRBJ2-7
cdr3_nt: TGTGCCACCAGCAGAGTAGCGGGAGACCACTACGAGCAGTACTTC
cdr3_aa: CATSRVAGDHYEQYF

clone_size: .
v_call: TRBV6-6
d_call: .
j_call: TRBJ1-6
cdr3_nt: TGTGCCAGCAGCGCTCGGGGGATTTATTCACCCCTCCACTTT
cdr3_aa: CASSARGIYSPLHF

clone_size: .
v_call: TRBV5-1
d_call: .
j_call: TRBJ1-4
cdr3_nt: TGCGCCAGCAGCTTGGACAGGGTACGTGAAAAACTGTTTTTT
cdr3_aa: CASSLDRVREKLFF

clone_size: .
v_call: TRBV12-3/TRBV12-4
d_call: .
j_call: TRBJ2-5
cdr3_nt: TGTGCCGGCGGCCCTGCAGGGGTCGAGACCCAGTACTTC
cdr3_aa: CAGGPAGVETQYF

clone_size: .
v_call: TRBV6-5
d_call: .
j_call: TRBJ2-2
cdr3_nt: TGTGCCAGCAGTCCGGAGCACGGGGAGCTGTTTTTT
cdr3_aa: CASSPEHGELFF

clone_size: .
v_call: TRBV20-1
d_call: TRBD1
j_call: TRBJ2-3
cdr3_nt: TGCAGTGCTAGTGAAATGCCGGGACAGGGGGGGGACACAGATACGCAGTATTTT
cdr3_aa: CSASEMPGQGGDTDTQYF

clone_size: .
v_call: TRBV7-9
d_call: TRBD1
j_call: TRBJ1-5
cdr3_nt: TGTGCCAGCAGCTTAGGGCAGGGGGCCGATCAGCCCCAGCATTTT
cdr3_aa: CASSLGQGADQPQHF

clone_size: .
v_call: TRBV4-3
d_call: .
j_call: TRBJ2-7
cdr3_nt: TGCGCCAGCAGCTTCCAGCGGACGGCGGGGGAGCAGTACTTC
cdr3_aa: CASSFQRTAGEQYF

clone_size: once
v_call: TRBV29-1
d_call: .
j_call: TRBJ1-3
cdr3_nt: TGCAGCGTTGAAAGGGGGACATCCGGAAACACCATATATTTT
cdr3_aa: CSVERGTSGNTIYF

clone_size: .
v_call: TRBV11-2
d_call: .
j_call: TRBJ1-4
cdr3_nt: TGTGCCAGCAGCCCCGAGGAGACTAATGAAAAACTGTTTTTT
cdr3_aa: CASSPEETNEKLFF

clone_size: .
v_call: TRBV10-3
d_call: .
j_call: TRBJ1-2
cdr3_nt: TGTGCCATCAGTGTATTTGGTGGGATGAGGGGGTATGGCTACACCTTC
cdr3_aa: CAISVFGGMRGYGYTF

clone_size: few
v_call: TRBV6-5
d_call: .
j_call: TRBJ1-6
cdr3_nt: TGTGCCAGCACCCGCCGGGAGCTATCACCCCTCCACTTT
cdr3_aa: CASTRRELSPLHF

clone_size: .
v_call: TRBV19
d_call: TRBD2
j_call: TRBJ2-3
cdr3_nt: TGTGCCAGTAGTATGTGGCGGGAGCCTCGGCCAGATACGCAGTATTTT
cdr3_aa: CASSMWREPRPDTQYF

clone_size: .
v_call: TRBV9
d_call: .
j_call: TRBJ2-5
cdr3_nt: TGTGCCAGCAGCGCTGGACAGGAGGGGTACCAAGAGACCCAGTACTTC
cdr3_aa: CASSAGQEGYQETQYF

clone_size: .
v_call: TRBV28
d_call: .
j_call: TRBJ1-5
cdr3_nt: TGTGCCAGCAGCTCTAGATGGAGCAATCAGCCCCAGCATTTT
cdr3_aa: CASSSRWSNQPQHF

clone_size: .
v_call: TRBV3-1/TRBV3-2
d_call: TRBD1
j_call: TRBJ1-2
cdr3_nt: TGTGCCAGCAGCCATGGGACAGGGACTAACTATGGCTACACCTTC
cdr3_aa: CASSHGTGTNYGYTF

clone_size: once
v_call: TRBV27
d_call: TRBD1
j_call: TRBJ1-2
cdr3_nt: TGTGCCAGCAGAGTCACCGGGACAGGGTTCGTTTGGTATGGCTACACCTTC
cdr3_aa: CASRVTGTGFVWYGYTF

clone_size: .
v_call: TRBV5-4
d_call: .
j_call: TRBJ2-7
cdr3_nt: TGTGCCAGCAGCTTGGACAGGGCATCCTACGAGCAGTACTTC
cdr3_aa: CASSLDRASYEQYF

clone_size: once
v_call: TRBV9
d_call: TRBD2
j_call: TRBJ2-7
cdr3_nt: TGTGCCAGCAGCGCCGGACCGGGACTAGCGGGAAACGAGCAGTACTTC
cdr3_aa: CASSAGPGLAGNEQYF

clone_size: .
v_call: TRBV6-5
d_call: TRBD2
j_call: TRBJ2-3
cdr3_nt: TGTGCCAGCAGTTACTCGTTGCGGGAGGGGGGGGATACGCAGTATTTT
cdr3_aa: CASSYSLREGGDTQYF

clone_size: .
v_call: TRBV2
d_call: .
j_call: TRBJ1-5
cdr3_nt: TGTGCCAGCAGTGTGGGGCCGGGTCAGCCCCAGCATTTT
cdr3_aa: CASSVGPGQPQHF

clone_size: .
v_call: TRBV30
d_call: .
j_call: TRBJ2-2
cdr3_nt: TGTGCCTGGAGTTACACCGCCGGGGAGCTGTTTTTT
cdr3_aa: CAWSYTAGELFF

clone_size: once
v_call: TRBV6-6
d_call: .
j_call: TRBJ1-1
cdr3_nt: TGTGCCAGCAGTCCAACAGGGAGCACTGAAGCTTTCTTT
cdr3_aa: CASSPTGSTEAFF

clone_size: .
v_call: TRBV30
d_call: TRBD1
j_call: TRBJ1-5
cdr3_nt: TGTGCCTGGAGTGTACGACAGGGGGCCTTCCTAAATCAGCCCCAGCATTTT
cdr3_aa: CAWSVRQGAFLNQPQHF

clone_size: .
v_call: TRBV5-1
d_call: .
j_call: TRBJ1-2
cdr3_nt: TGCGCCAGCAGCTTGGCCGGTCAGCCAGGTGGCTACACCTTC
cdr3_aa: CASSLAGQPGGYTF

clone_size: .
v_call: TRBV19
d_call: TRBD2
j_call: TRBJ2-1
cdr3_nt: TGTGCCAGTATTAGCGGGAGGGCCTCTGATGAGCAGTTCTTC
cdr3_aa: CASISGRASDEQFF

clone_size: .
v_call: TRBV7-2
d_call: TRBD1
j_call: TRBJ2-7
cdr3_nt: TGTGCCAGCAGCTTGAAGACAGGGTTCTACGAGCAGTACTTC
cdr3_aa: CASSLKTGFYEQYF

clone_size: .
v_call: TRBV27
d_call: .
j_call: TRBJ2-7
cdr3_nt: TGTGCCAGCAGGTCTTTGGGGGCCGGCGGCGCCTACGAGCAGTACTTC
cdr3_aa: CASRSLGAGGAYEQYF

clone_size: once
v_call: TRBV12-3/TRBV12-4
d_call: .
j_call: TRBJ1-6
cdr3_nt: TGTGCCAGCAGTTTGGGCAGGAATTCACCCCTCCACTTT
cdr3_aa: CASSLGRNSPLHF

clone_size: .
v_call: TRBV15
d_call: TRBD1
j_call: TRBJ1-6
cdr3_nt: TGTGCCACCAGCAGAGATTTGCGACAGGGGGGTTCACCCCTCCACTTT
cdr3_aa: CATSRDLRQGGSPLHF

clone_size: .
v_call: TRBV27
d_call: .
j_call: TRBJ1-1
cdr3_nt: TGTGCCAGCAGTTTATCGGGCAGGGCCATGAACACTGAAGCTTTCTTT
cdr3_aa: CASSLSGRAMNTEAFF

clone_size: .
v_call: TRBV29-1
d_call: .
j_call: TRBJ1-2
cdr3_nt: TGCAGCGTGGGGCCTCAGGGATATCTATATGGCTACACCTTC
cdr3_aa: CSVGPQGYLYGYTF

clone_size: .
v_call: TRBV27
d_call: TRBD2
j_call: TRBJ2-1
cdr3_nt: TGTGCCAGCAGTTTCGGGACTAGCGGGAGTACCTACAATGAGCAGTTCTTC
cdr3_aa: CASSFGTSGSTYNEQFF

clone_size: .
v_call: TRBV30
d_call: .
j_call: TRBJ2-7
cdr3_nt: TGTGCCTGGAGTGGCGTCCACGAGCAGTACTTC
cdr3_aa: CAWSGVHEQYF

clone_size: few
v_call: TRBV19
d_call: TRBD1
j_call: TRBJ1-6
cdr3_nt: TGTGCCAGTAGTGCCCACGAGGGGGCGAATTCACCCCTCCACTTT
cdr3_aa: CASSAHEGANSPLHF

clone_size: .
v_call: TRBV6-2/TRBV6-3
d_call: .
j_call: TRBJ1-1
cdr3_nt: TGTGCCAGCAGTTACCAGGGCACCTTTTTCACGGGAGACACTGAAGCTTTCTTT
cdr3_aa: CASSYQGTFFTGDTEAFF

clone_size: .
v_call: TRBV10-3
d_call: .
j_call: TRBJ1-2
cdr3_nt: TGTGCCATCAGTGAAAACCCGGCAGGGAAGAACTATGGCTACACCTTC
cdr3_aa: CAISENPAGKNYGYTF

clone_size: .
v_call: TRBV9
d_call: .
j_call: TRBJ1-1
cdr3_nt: TGTGCCAGCAGCGTAGGGATGGACAGGAACACTGAAGCTTTCTTT
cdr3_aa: CASSVGMDRNTEAFF

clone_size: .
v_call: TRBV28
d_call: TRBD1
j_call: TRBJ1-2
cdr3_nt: TGTGCCAGCAGTTCACTTCCGGGACAGGTCTATGGCTACACCTTC
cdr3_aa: CASSSLPGQVYGYTF

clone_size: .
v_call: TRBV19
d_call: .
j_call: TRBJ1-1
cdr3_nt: TGTGCCAGTAGTCCGTGGACAGCCTTGAACACTGAAGCTTTCTTT
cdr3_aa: CASSPWTALNTEAFF

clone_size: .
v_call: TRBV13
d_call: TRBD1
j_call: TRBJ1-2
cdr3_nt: TGTGCCAGCAGCTTAGCCAGCACAGGGGTCGACTATGGCTACACCTTC
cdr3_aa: CASSLASTGVDYGYTF

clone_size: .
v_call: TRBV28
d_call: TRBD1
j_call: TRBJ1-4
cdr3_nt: TGTGCCAGCAGTTCGGGACAGGTGAAAGTGGGTGAAAAACTGTTTTTT
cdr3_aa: CASSSGQVKVGEKLFF

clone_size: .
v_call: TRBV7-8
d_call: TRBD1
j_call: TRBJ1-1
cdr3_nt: TGTGCCAGGAGGACAGGGGCTGAGGAAAACACTGAAGCTTTCTTT
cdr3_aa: CARRTGAEENTEAFF

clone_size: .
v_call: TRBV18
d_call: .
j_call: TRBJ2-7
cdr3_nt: TGTGCCAGCTCACTAGAATACGAGCAGTACTTC
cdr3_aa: CASSLEYEQYF

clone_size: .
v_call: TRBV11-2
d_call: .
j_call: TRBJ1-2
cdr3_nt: TGTGCCAGCAGCCCGACCGAGACACAGTATGGCTACACCTTC
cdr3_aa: CASSPTETQYGYTF

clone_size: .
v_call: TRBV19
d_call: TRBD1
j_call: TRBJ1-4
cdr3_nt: TGTGCCAGTAGTACCGGACAGGGGGAGGCTAATGAAAAACTGTTTTTT
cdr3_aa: CASSTGQGEANEKLFF

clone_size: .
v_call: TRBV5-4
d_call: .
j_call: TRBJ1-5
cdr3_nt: TGTGCCAGCAGCTTGAAAGGGGGCAATCAGCCCCAGCATTTT
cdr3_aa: CASSLKGGNQPQHF

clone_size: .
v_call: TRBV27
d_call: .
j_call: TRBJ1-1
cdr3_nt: TGTGCCAGCAGTTTACGGCCAGGGGAGAATGAAGCTTTCTTT
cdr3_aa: CASSLRPGENEAFF

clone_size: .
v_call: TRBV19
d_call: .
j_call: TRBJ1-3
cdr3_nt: TGTGCCAGTAACACAGGGGGAAACACCATATATTTT
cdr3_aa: CASNTGGNTIYF

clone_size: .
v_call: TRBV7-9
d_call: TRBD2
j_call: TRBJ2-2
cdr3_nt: TGTGCCAGCAGCTCCCTAGCGGGAGTGGGGGCCGGGGAGCTGTTTTTT
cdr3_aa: CASSSLAGVGAGELFF

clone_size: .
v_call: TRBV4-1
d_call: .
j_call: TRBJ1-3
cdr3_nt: TGCGCCAGCAGCCAATTAACAGCTGGAAACACCATATATTTT
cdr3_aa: CASSQLTAGNTIYF

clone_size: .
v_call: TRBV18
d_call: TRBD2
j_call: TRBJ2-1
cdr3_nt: TGTGCCAGCTCGGGACTTAGCGGGAGCTTCTACAATGAGCAGTTCTTC
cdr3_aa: CASSGLSGSFYNEQFF

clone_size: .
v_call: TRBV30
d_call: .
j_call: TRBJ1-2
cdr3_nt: TGTGCCTGGAGTGTCCTCGGGGTGACGGCTGGCTACACCTTC
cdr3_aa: CAWSVLGVTAGYTF

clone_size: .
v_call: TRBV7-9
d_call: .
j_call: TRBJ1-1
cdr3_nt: TGTGCCAGCAGCTTAACTACGGCCACTGAAGCTTTCTTT
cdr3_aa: CASSLTTATEAFF